This T cell receptor beta chain came from a study of CD8+ T cells in alopecia areata. Across the study: Twice a day, 5 to 10 mg of oral tofacitinib was administered to treated patients. Treated patients were scored for severity by percent of scalp affected.

Trimming pared 3 bases from V and 3 bases from J, leaving 8 bases between. The CDR3 has 14 amino acids. Germline CDR1 SEHNR, CDR2 FQNEAQ (reference sequence). Extraction and reverse transcription of RNA yielded cDNA as the sequencing template. Only in-frame clones appear in the TCRdb table, and some are missing; sequencing was by immunoSEQ multiplex PCR. Counted here are approximately 220,000 clones, about two fifths occurring once; the ten biggest clones make up just under 0.5%. Treatment indicated: oral pan-JAK inhibitor, 5-10 mg twice daily. The study's findings and limits: Scalp clonality, together with expanded CD8+ clones among the top 100, fell significantly with tofacitinib.

Concerning this clone itself: Its antigen is unidentified.

This TCR was recovered from a human donor with alopecia areata. This sample comprised CD4+ T cells sorted from blood, obtained at approximately week 31, from a patient treated with tofacitinib. The rearrangement links TRBV7-9 to TRBJ2-2, with a possible D match to TRBD1 (6 bases). The CDR3: CASSFGTHTGELFF. The CDR3 DNA follows: TGTGCCAGCAGCTTCGGGACACACACCGGGGAGCTGTTTTTT.